This T cell receptor (beta chain) was captured by sequencing in a study of T cell repertoires in cytomegalovirus infection. Study overall: Recently identified HLA-C-restricted and well-studied HLA-B-restricted CMV epitopes were used. Matching HLA type, along with CMV infection, was indicated by public TCR beta signatures.

Study conclusions and caveats: HLA-C-restricted CMV clonotypes gave the most frequent clonotype in two of eight donors. Summed public TCR beta family frequency identified CMV carriers bearing the relevant HLA.

TCRdb re-called the reads through MiXCR, storing one row per CDR3 protein. Counted here are 200,000 or so distinct CDR3 sequences, about 38% occurring once; the ten biggest clones make up about 60%. As for this clonotype: Antigen unknown.

Germline V gene data show CDR1 as MNHEY and CDR2 as SVGAGI. The CDR3 loop spans 13 amino acids. Trimming left V 2 bases short and J 6 bases short, with 5 bases between. The chain uses TRBV6-5 and TRBJ1-6; D gene unclear. The sequence derives from a human donor in good health (CMV status not recorded). Some clones in this sample may be carry-over from other donors' samples. Source: CD8+ T cells from cultured PBMCs, taken from culture after CMV antigen stimulation. In DNA, the CDR3 is TGTGCCAGCAGTTACGGATTTAATTCACCCCTCCACTTT. Amino acid sequence: CASSYGFNSPLHF.